This T cell receptor beta chain was documented in a study of Ad26.COV2.S vaccination and SARS-CoV-2 variants. Study-level findings and limits: After vaccination, substantial breadth of spike-specific CD8+ and CD4+ responses was reported.

This CDR3 comprises 15 residues. V gave up 2 bases and J gave up 7 bases, with 12 bases separating them. Per the germline V gene, CDR1 is LNHDA and CDR2 is SQIVND (reference sequence). The data were produced by immunoSEQ multiplex PCR, yet TCRdb's version contains in-frame clones alone and is incomplete. The data hold around 350,000 clones, with 92% observed a single time. Concerning this clone itself: The antigen remains unidentified.

The J gene is TRBJ1-6, the V gene TRBV19, with a tentative D call TRBD1 (6 bases). Here the sequenced sample was peripheral blood, taken after recovery from COVID-19. This receptor was obtained from a human donor who had recovered from COVID-19. CDR3 amino acids: CASSITGLFNSPLHF. The DNA of the CDR3 is TGTGCCAGTAGTATAACAGGGCTTTTCAATTCACCCCTCCACTTT. The full variable domain, rest sourced from reference TRBV19 and TRBJ1-6, is DGGITQSPKYLFRKEGQNVTLSCEQNLNHDAMYWYRQDPGQGLRLIYYSQIVNDFQKGDIAEGYSVSREKKESFPLTVTSAQKNPTAFYLCASSITGLFNSPLHFGNGTRLTVT.